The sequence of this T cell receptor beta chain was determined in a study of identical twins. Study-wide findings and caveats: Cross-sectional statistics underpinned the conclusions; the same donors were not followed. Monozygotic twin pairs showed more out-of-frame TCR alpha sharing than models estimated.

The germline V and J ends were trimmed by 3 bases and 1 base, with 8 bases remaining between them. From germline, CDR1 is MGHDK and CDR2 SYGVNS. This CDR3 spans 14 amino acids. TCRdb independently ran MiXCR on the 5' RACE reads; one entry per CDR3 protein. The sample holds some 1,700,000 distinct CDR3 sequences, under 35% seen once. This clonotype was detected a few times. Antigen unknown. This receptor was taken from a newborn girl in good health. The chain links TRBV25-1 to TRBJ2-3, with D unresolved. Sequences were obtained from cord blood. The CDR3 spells CASSERRGTDTQYF. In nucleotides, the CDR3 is TGTGCCAGCAGTGAGAGAAGGGGCACAGATACGCAGTATTTT.